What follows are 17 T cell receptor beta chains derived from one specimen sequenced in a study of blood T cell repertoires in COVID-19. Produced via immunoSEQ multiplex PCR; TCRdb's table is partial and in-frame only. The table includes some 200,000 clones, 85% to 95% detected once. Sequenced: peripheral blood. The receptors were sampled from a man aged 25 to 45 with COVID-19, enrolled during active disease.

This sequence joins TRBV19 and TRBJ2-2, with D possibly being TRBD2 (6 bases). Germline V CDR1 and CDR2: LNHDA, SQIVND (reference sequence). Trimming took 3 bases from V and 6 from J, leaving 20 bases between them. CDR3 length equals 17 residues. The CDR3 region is CASSIRRAGFFPGELFF. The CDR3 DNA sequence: TGTGCCAGTAGTATTCGGAGGGCAGGGTTCTTTCCCGGGGAGCTGTTTTTT.

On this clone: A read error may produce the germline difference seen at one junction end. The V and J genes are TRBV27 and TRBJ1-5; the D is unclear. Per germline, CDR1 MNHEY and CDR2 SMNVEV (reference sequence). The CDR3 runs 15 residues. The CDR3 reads CAGSLSYAGGQPQHF. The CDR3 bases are TGTGCCGGCAGTTTATCGTACGCGGGAGGCCAGCCCCAGCATTTT.

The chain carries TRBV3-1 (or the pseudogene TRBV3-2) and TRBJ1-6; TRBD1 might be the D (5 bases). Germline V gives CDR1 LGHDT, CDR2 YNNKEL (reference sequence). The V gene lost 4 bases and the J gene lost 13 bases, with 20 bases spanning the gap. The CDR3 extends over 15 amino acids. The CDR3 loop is CASSPPSRASAPLHF. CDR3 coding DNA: TGTGCCAGCAGCCCCCCGAGCAGGGCCTCGGCCCCCCTCCACTTT.

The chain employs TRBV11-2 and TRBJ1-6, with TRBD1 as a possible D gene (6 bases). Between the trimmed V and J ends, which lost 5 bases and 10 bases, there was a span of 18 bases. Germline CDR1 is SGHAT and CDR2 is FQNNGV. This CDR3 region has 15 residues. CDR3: CASSIPGQIFSPLHF. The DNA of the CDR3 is TGTGCCAGCAGCATTCCGGGACAAATTTTCTCACCCCTCCACTTT.

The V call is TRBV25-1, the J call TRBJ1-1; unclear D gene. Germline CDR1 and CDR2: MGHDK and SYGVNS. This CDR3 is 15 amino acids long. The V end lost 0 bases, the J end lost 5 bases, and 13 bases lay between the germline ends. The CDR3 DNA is TGTGCCAGCAGTGAATACCTTATAACGGGGACTGAAGCTTTCTTT. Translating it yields CASSEYLITGTEAFF. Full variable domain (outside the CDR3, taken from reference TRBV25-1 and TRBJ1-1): EADIYQTPRYLVIGTGKKITLECSQTMGHDKMYWYQQDPGMELHLIHYSYGVNSTEKGDLSSESTVSRIRTEHFPLTLESARPSHTSQYLCASSEYLITGTEAFFGQGTRLTVV.

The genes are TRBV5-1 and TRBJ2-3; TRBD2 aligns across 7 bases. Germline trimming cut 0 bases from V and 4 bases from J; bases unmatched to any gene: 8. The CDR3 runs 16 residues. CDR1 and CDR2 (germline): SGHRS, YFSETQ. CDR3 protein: CASSLVFGGESDTQYF. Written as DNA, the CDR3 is TGCGCCAGCAGCTTGGTTTTTGGGGGGGAGTCAGATACGCAGTATTTT.

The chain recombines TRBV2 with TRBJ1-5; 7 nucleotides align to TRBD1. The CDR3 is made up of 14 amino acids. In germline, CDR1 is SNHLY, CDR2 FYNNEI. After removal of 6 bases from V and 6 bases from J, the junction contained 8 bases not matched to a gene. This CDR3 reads CASRVDRDVQPQHF. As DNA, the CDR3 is TGTGCCAGCAGGGTCGACAGGGACGTTCAGCCCCAGCATTTT.

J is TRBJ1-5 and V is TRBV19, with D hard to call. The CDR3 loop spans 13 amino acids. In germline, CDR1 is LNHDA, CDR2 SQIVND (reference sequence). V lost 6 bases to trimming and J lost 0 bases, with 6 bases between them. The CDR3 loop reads CASRSNSNQPQHF. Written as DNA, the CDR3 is TGTGCCAGTAGATCTAATAGCAATCAGCCCCAGCATTTT.

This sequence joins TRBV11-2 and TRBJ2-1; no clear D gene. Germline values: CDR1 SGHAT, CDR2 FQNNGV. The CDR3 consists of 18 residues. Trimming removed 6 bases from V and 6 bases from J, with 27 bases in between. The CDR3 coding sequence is TGTGCCAGCAGTTCTACCCGCAGCTATCTAGGTCGAGGCAATGAGCAGTTCTTC. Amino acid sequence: CASSSTRSYLGRGNEQFF.

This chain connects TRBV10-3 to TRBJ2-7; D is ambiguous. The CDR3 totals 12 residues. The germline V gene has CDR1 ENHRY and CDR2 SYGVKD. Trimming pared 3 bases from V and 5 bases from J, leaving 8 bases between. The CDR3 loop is CAISEISDEQYF. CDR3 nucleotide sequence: TGTGCCATCAGTGAAATATCGGACGAGCAGTACTTC.

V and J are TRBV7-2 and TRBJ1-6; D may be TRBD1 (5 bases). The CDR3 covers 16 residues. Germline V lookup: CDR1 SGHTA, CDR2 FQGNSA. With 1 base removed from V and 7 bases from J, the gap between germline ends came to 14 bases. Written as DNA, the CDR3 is TGTGCCAGCAGCTTAGGTAGACAGCTATCAAATTCACCCCTCCACTTT. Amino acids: CASSLGRQLSNSPLHF.

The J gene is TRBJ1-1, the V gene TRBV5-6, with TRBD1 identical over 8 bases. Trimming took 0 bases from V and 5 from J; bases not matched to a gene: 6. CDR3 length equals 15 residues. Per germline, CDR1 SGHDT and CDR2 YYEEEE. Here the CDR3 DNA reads TGTGCCAGCAGCTTGGGGCCAGGGGGCATGACTGAAGCTTTCTTT. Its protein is CASSLGPGGMTEAFF.

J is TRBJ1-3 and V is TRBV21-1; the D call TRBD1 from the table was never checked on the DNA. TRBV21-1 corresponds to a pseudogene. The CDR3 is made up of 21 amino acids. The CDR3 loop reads CASSKCGALLWAPKSGNTIYF. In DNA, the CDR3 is TGTGCCAGCAGCAAATGTGGCGCTCTGCTGTGGGCACCAAAATCTGGAAACACCATATATTTT.

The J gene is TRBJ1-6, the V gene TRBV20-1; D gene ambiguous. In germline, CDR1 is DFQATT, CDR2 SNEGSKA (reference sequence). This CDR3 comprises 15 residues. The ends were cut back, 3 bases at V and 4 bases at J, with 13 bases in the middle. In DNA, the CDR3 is TGCAGTGCTAGTTTGCCGGGGAGGTATAATTCACCCCTCCACTTT. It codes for CSASLPGRYNSPLHF.

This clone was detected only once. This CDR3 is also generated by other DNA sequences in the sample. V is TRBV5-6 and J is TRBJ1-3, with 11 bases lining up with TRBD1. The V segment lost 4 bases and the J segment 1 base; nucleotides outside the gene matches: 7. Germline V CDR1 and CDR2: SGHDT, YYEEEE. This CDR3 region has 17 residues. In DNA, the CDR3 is TGTGCCAGCAGCCGGGCCGGGACAGGGGGGTCTGGAAACACCATATATTTT. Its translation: CASSRAGTGGSGNTIYF.

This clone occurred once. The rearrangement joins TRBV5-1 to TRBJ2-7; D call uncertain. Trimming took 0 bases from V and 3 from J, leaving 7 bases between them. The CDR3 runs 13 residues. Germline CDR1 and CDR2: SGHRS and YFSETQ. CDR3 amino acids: CASSLEAGYEQYF. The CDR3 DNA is TGCGCCAGCAGCTTGGAGGCAGGCTACGAGCAGTACTTC.

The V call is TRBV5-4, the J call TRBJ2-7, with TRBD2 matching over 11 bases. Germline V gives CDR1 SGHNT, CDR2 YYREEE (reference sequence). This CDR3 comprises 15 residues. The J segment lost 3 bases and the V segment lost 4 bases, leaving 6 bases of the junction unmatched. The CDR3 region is CASSHGTSGLYEQYF. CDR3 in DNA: TGTGCCAGCAGCCACGGGACTAGCGGTCTCTACGAGCAGTACTTC. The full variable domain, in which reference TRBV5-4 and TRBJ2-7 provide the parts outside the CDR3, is ETGVTQSPTHLIKTRGQQVTLRCSSQSGHNTVSWYQQALGQGPQFIFQYYREEENGRGNFPPRFSGLQFPNYSSELNVNALELDDSALYLCASSHGTSGLYEQYFGPGTRLTVT.